This is a list of T cell receptor beta chains from one sample in a study of T cell responses to AZD1222 COVID-19 vaccine. Sequenced by immunoSEQ multiplex PCR; TCRdb stores in-frame clones only, minus some. This table holds about 260,000 clones, more than 80% found once. The material sequenced was peripheral blood, taken on day 0 of AZD1222 vaccination. Receptor source: an adult in good health. CDR3s include the opening cysteine and the closing phenylalanine or tryptophan. A D gene is named only where the DNA matches it firmly. Size tells how often a clone was seen (once, few, many) or the class of an expanded clone, and some rows leave it out.

d_call j_call v_call clone_size cdr3_nt cdr3_aa
- TRBJ2-3 TRBV20-1 - TGCAGTGCCGTCGGGGATACGCAGTATTTT CSAVGDTQYF
TRBD1 TRBJ1-1 TRBV6-5 - TGTGCCAGCAGTTCCAGGACAGGGAACACTGAAGCTTTCTTT CASSSRTGNTEAFF
- TRBJ1-5 TRBV6-1 - TGTGCCAGCAGTGAAAGAAGTTATAGCAATCAGCCCCAGCATTTT CASSERSYSNQPQHF
- TRBJ1-5 TRBV28 - TGTGCCAGCAGTTGGGAGCACTTAGGGCAGCCCCAGCATTTT CASSWEHLGQPQHF
- TRBJ2-7 TRBV19 - TGTGCCAGTAGTATTTCGTCCACCGCCTACGAGCAGTACTTC CASSISSTAYEQYF
TRBD2 TRBJ2-7 TRBV27 - TGTGCCAGCTGGACTAGCGGGGGGCGCGAGCAGTACTTC CASWTSGGREQYF
TRBD2 TRBJ2-3 TRBV4-2 - TGTGCCAGCAGCCAAGAAGTAGCGGGAGCCACAGATACGCAGTATTTT CASSQEVAGATDTQYF
- TRBJ1-5 TRBV3-1/TRBV3-2 - TGTGCCAGCAGCCAAGGAGTACAGCGCAATCAGCCCCAGCATTTT CASSQGVQRNQPQHF
- TRBJ2-7 TRBV3-1/TRBV3-2 - TGTGCCAGCAGCCAAGACAGGGGAGGCGAGCAGTACTTC CASSQDRGGEQYF
TRBD2 TRBJ2-1 TRBV2 - TGTGCCAGCGCGGGGGGGTCCTACAATGAGCAGTTCTTC CASAGGSYNEQFF
- TRBJ2-1 TRBV28 - TGTGCCAGCAGTCCTAGGGCCCGGGCTAGGAATGAGCAGTTCTTC CASSPRARARNEQFF
- TRBJ1-6 TRBV28 once TGTGCCAGCAGCCCCGCCAATTCACCCCTCCACTTT CASSPANSPLHF
TRBD2 TRBJ2-7 TRBV15 - TGTGCCACCAGCAGGTCAGCGGGAGGGGACGAGCAGTACTTC CATSRSAGGDEQYF
- TRBJ1-1 TRBV6-5 - TGTGCCAGCAGACCAACAGGGTTGACTGAAGCTTTCTTT CASRPTGLTEAFF
- TRBJ1-1 TRBV27 - TGTGCCAGCAGTTTAGGGATGAACACTGAAGCTTTCTTT CASSLGMNTEAFF
TRBD1 TRBJ1-1 TRBV5-1 - TGCGCCAGCAGCTACGACCGGGACAGCGTCTTGAACACTGAAGCTTTCTTT CASSYDRDSVLNTEAFF
- TRBJ2-1 TRBV11-1 - TGTGCCAGCACGTTAACGAGGGGGATGCTCTACAATGAGCAGTTCTTC CASTLTRGMLYNEQFF
- TRBJ2-3 TRBV20-1 - TGCAGTGCTAGTGGTTTAGGGGGGGCAGATACGCAGTATTTT CSASGLGGADTQYF
- TRBJ1-4 TRBV29-1 - TGCAGCGTAAGGGACCATAGCAGCGAAAAACTGTTTTTT CSVRDHSSEKLFF
- TRBJ2-7 TRBV4-2 - TGTGCCAGCAGCCAAGGGACAGTCACTTCAACCTACGAGCAGTACTTC CASSQGTVTSTYEQYF
- TRBJ1-5 TRBV9 - TGTGCCAGCAGCGTAGGCCCGGACCACCATCAGCCCCAGCATTTT CASSVGPDHHQPQHF
TRBD1 TRBJ2-7 TRBV2 once TGTGCCAGCAGGCGGCGGTCGGGGACAGTCTCCTACGAGCAGTACTTC CASRRRSGTVSYEQYF
TRBD1 TRBJ1-5 TRBV28 - TGTGCCAGCAGTTTAGTCGGGAGGGGGCGTCAGCCCCAGCATTTT CASSLVGRGRQPQHF
- TRBJ1-1 TRBV2 - TGTGCCAGCACACGAGGGGGGCCAAACACTGAAGCTTTCTTT CASTRGGPNTEAFF
- TRBJ1-1 TRBV28 - TGTGCCAGCAGTTCGCCCGCACGGGGCGGTGGAGATGAAGCTTTCTTT CASSSPARGGGDEAFF